The 16 T cell receptor beta chains below were found in one sample sequenced in a study of T cells after yellow fever vaccination. TCRdb called the 5' RACE reads again in MiXCR, with one record for every CDR3 protein. The sample lists under 90,000 distinct CDR3 sequences; 5% to 8% were seen once. Specimen: CD8+ T cells sorted from PBMCs, collected more than 35 days after the first yellow fever vaccination. All receptors come from a young man who received the YFV17D yellow fever vaccine.

This clonotype was counted many times. This rearrangement joins TRBV18 to TRBJ2-7, with a weak D call TRBD1 (6 bases). The V gene lost 2 bases and the J gene lost 0 bases, with 11 bases spanning the gap. CDR1 is KGHSH, CDR2 LQKENI, per germline. There are 15 residues in the CDR3. This chain's CDR3 is CASSPSGADSYEQYF. Here the CDR3 DNA reads TGTGCCAGCTCACCATCAGGGGCAGACTCCTACGAGCAGTACTTC.

This clonotype has ten or more counts. The genes are TRBV25-1 and TRBJ2-7, with D possibly being TRBD1 (6 bases). The CDR3 length is 15 residues. Germline assignment: CDR1 MGHDK and CDR2 SYGVNS. Trimming took off 0 bases at V and 5 bases at J, with 14 bases between the two ends. The CDR3 region is CASSEYSGDLNEQYV. In nucleotides, the CDR3 is TGTGCCAGCAGTGAATATTCAGGGGACCTTAACGAGCAGTACGTC.

This clonotype was seen a handful of times. The chain recombines TRBV5-1 with TRBJ2-2, with D uncertain. Trimming took 0 bases from V and 8 from J, leaving 14 bases between them. CDR3 length: 15 residues. Germline V gene sequence: CDR1 SGHRS, CDR2 YFSETQ. CDR3 amino acids: CASSLVPTSKGELFF. The CDR3, as DNA: TGCGCCAGCAGCTTGGTCCCGACGTCGAAAGGGGAGCTGTTTTTT.

This clonotype was counted at least ten times. The chain uses TRBV4-1 and TRBJ2-6; no clear D gene. Deletions cut 2 bases from V and 0 bases from J, with 2 bases between. The CDR3 is 14 amino acids. Looked up from germline, CDR1 is MGHRA and CDR2 is YSYEKL. CDR3 region: CASSQYSGANVLTF. DNA of the CDR3: TGCGCCAGCAGCCAATACTCTGGGGCCAACGTCCTGACTTTC.

This clonotype was seen more than once but under ten times. The chain uses TRBV3-1 and TRBJ2-7; D gene uncertain. V was pared by 2 bases and J by 3 bases, with 8 bases between. The CDR3 runs 13 residues. Germline V CDR1 and CDR2: LGHDT, YNNKEL (reference sequence). CDR3 region: CASSQLNSYEQYF. In DNA form, the CDR3 reads TGTGCCAGCAGCCAATTGAACAGCTACGAGCAGTACTTC.

This clonotype was recorded at least ten times. This chain joins TRBV7-9 and TRBJ2-2, with TRBD2 as a possible D gene (6 bases). The V gene's germline CDR1 is SEHNR and CDR2 FQNEAQ (reference sequence). The CDR3 is made up of 15 amino acids. Trimming stripped 2 bases from V and 3 bases from J, with 10 bases between. CDR3 loop: CASSLISGHTGELFF. CDR3 in DNA: TGTGCCAGCAGCTTAATTAGCGGACACACCGGGGAGCTGTTTTTT.

This chain connects TRBV19 to TRBJ2-1, with 8 positions matching TRBD2. CDR3 length equals 15 residues. CDR1 LNHDA and CDR2 SQIVND come from the germline V gene (reference sequence). V gave up 2 bases and J gave up 7 bases; unmatched junction bases: 7. The CDR3 reads CASSISSGGPNEQFF. CDR3 coding DNA: TGTGCCAGTAGTATAAGCTCGGGGGGGCCGAATGAGCAGTTCTTC.

This clonotype has a single count. Its ends do not fully match the called genes, so a read error is possible. The V call is TRBV11-2, the J call TRBJ2-1; no clear D gene. The length of the CDR3 is 15 residues. Germline values: CDR1 SGHAT, CDR2 FQNNGV. The CDR3 sequence: CASGLARSSYNEQFF. Written as DNA, the CDR3 is TGTGCCAGCGGCTTAGCCCGGAGCTCCTACAATGAGCAGTTCTTC.

This clonotype was detected many times. The V gene is TRBV7-9, the J gene TRBJ1-5; D call uncertain. There are 14 residues in the CDR3. Germline CDR1 and CDR2: SEHNR and FQNEAQ (reference sequence). Trimming took off 2 bases at V and 4 bases at J, with 9 bases between the two ends. The CDR3 DNA reads TGTGCCAGCAGCTTAAGCACGGTTAATCAGCCCCAGCATTTT. This sequence encodes CASSLSTVNQPQHF.

This clonotype was seen repeatedly, ten times or more. This chain uses TRBV7-9 with TRBJ1-1; D call uncertain. The CDR3 is 12 amino acids. Trimming stripped 8 bases from V and 0 bases from J, with 7 bases between. Germline assignment: CDR1 SEHNR and CDR2 FQNEAQ (reference sequence). The CDR3 loop reads CASGTMNTEAFF. The CDR3 bases are TGTGCCAGCGGTACAATGAACACTGAAGCTTTCTTT. Using reference TRBV7-9 and TRBJ1-1 for the parts outside the CDR3, the full variable domain is DTGVSQNPRHKITKRGQNVTFRCDPISEHNRLYWYRQTLGQGPEFLTYFQNEAQLEKSRLLSDRFSAERPKGSFSTLEIQRTEQGDSAMYLCASGTMNTEAFFGQGTRLTVV.

This clonotype has just a few counts. The CDR3 spells CASSYGGVAGSSYNEQFF. The CDR3 DNA sequence: TGTGCCAGCAGTTACGGGGGGGTAGCGGGGAGCTCCTACAATGAGCAGTTCTTC. The chain uses TRBV6-5 and TRBJ2-1; 8 positions agree with TRBD2. J was trimmed by 0 bases and V by 2 bases; bases with no gene match: 9. Germline CDR1 reads MNHEY; CDR2 reads SVGAGI. This CDR3 is 18 amino acids long.

This clonotype occurred a few times. The chain's CDR3 is CSVGGQTANTGELFF. The CDR3 DNA is TGCAGCGTTGGGGGACAGACCGCGAACACCGGGGAGCTGTTTTTT. V gene TRBV29-1 combines with J gene TRBJ2-2; 7 nucleotides line up with TRBD1. In germline, CDR1 is SQVTM, CDR2 ANQGSEA. Trimming cost V 4 bases and J 0 bases; bases outside gene matches: 5. The CDR3 is 15 amino acids.

CDR3 sequence: CASSKVGGGETQYF. In DNA, the CDR3 is TGTGCCAGCAGCAAAGTGGGCGGGGGAGAGACCCAGTACTTC. The chain couples TRBV9 to TRBJ2-5; 7 nucleotides agree with TRBD2. There are 14 residues in the CDR3. Trimming took 4 bases from V and 4 from J; bases not matched to a gene: 7. Germline CDR1 is SGDLS and CDR2 is YYNGEE.

Many counts were recorded for this clonotype. The V and J genes are TRBV19 and TRBJ2-1; 13 bases fit TRBD2. In germline, CDR1 is LNHDA, CDR2 SQIVND (reference sequence). The junction had 2 bases not matched to a gene; V was cut back by 3 bases and J by 6 bases. The CDR3 spans 15 residues. The CDR3 nucleotides read TGTGCCAGTAGTATCAGACTAGCGGGGGGCAATGAGCAGTTCTTC. Amino acid sequence: CASSIRLAGGNEQFF.

The chain employs TRBV7-9 and TRBJ2-7; D perhaps matches TRBD1 (6 bases). The CDR3 runs 15 residues. The germline V gene has CDR1 SEHNR and CDR2 FQNEAQ (reference sequence). Between the trimmed V and J ends, which lost 5 bases and 7 bases, there was a span of 21 bases. This chain's CDR3 is CASSTTPDSLREQYF. Here the CDR3 DNA reads TGTGCCAGCAGCACCACCCCGGACAGTCTCAGGGAGCAGTACTTC.

This clonotype appeared many times. The rearrangement joins TRBV9 to TRBJ2-1, with 8 bases fitting TRBD1. Germline V lookup: CDR1 SGDLS, CDR2 YYNGEE. The CDR3 loop spans 15 amino acids. The trim removed 4 bases at V and 4 bases at J, leaving 7 bases unmatched. CDR3 DNA: TGTGCCAGCAGCCCCGGGGACAGGTTATACAATGAGCAGTTCTTC. Its protein product is CASSPGDRLYNEQFF.